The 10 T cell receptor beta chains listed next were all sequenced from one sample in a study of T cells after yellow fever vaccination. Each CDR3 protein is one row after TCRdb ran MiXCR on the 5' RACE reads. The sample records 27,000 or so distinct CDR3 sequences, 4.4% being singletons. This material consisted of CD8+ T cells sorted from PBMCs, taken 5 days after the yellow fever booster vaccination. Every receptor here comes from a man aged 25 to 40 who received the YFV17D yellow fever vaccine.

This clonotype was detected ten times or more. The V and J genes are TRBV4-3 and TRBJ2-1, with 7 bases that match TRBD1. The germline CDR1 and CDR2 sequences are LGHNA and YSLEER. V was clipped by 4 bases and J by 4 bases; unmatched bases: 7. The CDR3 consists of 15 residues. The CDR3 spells CASSLTGTPYNEQFF. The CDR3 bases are TGCGCCAGCAGCCTGACAGGGACCCCTTACAATGAGCAGTTCTTC.

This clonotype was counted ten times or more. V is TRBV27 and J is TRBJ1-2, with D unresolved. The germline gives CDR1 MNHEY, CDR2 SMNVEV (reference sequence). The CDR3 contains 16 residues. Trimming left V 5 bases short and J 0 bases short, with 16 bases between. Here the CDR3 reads CASSPSGYSPNYGYTF. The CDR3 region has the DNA TGTGCCAGCAGTCCCAGCGGGTACAGTCCTAACTATGGCTACACCTTC.

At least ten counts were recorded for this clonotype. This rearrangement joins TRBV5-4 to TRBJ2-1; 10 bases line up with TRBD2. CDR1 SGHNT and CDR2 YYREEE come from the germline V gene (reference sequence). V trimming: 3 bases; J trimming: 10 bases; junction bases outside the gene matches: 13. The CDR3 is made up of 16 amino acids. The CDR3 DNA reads TGTGCCAGCAGCTCCCCTGGGAGCGGGAGGGCCGGAGAGCAGTTCTTC. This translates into CASSSPGSGRAGEQFF. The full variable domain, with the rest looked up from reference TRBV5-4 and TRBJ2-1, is ETGVTQSPTHLIKTRGQQVTLRCSSQSGHNTVSWYQQALGQGPQFIFQYYREEENGRGNFPPRFSGLQFPNYSSELNVNALELDDSALYLCASSSPGSGRAGEQFFGPGTRLTVL.

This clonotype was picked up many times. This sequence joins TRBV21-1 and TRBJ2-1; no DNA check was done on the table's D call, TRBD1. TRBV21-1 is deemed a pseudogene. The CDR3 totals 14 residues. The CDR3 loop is CASSKVAAPDEQFF. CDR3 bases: TGTGCCAGCAGCAAAGTAGCAGCCCCCGATGAGCAGTTCTTC.

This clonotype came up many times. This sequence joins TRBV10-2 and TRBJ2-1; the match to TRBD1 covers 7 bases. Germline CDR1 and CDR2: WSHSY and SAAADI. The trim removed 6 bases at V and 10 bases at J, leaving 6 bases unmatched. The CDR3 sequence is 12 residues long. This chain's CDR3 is CASRRQGGEQFF. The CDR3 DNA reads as TGCGCCAGCAGACGACAGGGCGGGGAGCAGTTCTTC.

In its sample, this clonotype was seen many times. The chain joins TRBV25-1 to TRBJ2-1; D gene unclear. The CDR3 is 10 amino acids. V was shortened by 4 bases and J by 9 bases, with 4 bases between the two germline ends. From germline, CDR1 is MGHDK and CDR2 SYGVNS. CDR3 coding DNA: TGTGCCAGCAGTGGTGGTGAGCAGTTCTTC. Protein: CASSGGEQFF.

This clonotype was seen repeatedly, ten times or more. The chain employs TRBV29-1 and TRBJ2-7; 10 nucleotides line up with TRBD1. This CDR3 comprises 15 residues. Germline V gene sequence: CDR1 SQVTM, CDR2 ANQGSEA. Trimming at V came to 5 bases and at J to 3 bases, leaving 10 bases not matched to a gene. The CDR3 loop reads CSVFRTGTGDYEQYF. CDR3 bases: TGCAGCGTTTTTCGGACCGGGACAGGGGACTACGAGCAGTACTTC.

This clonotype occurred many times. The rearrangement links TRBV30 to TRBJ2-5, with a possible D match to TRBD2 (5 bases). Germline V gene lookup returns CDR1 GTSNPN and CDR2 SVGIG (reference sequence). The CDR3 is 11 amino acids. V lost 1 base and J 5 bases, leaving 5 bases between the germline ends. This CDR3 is CAWSAGETQYF. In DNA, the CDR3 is TGTGCCTGGAGTGCGGGGGAGACCCAGTACTTC.

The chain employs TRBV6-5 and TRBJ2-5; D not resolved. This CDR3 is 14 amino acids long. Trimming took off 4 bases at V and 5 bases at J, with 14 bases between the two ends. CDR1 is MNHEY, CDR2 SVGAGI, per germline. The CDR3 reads CASSLGSRTETQYF. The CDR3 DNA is TGTGCCAGCAGTTTAGGCTCCCGCACCGAGACCCAGTACTTC.

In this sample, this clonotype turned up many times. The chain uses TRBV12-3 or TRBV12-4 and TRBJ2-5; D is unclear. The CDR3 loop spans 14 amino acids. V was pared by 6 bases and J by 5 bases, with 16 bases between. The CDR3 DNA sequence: TGTGCCAGCAGATCCACCCTTTCCGGGGAGACCCAGTACTTC. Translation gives CASRSTLSGETQYF.